This TCR beta chain emerged from a study of T-cell reconstitution after alpha-beta-depleted transplantation in children. V shed 1 base and J shed 6 bases, with 16 bases lying between them. Germline CDR1 is LNHNV and CDR2 is YYDKDF (reference sequence). The CDR3 has 15 amino acids. TCRbeta library construction was performed incorporating unique molecular identifiers. TCRdb independently ran MiXCR on the PCR reads; one entry per CDR3 protein. The sample has fewer than 750,000 distinct CDR3 sequences; more than 20% are singletons. Worth noting for this clonotype: As yet, its antigen is unknown.

Study findings and constraints: After transplant, at about two months, alpha-beta T cells were reportedly derived from several hundred expanded graft clones. Fresh T-cell production supplied most of the T-cell counts and diversity seen one year after transplant.

This TCR derives from a boy under two years old with Wiskott-Aldrich syndrome, due to receive a stem cell transplant. The V and J genes are TRBV15 and TRBJ2-7; possibly TRBD1 for D (6 bases). The sequences come from PBMCs, collected before TCRalphabeta/CD19-depleted stem cell transplant. The CDR3 reads CATSRGGQGISEQYF. The CDR3 nucleotides read TGTGCCACCAGCAGAGGAGGGCAGGGGATCTCCGAGCAGTACTTC.